This TCR beta chain was sequenced during a study of neoadjuvant anti-PD-1 for oral cavity cancer. Germline CDR1 and CDR2: SGHNT and YYREEE (reference sequence). The CDR3 covers 13 residues. Germline trimming cut 4 bases from V and 5 bases from J; bases unmatched to any gene: 4. Time point indicated: after neoadjuvant nivolumab, at surgical resection. The protocol was immunoSEQ multiplex PCR, while the TCRdb copy is restricted to in-frame clones and leaves out a portion. The data hold nearly 8,000 clones, with roughly two thirds observed a single time. The receptor comes from a person aged 35-79 years with oral cavity squamous cell carcinoma. The J gene is TRBJ1-2, the V gene TRBV5-4; 8 bases are a match to TRBD1. The material was PBMCs, obtained after nivolumab (anti-PD-1) treatment. The CDR3 region is CASSPQGAYGYTF. CDR3 DNA: TGTGCCAGCAGCCCGCAGGGGGCGTATGGCTACACCTTC.